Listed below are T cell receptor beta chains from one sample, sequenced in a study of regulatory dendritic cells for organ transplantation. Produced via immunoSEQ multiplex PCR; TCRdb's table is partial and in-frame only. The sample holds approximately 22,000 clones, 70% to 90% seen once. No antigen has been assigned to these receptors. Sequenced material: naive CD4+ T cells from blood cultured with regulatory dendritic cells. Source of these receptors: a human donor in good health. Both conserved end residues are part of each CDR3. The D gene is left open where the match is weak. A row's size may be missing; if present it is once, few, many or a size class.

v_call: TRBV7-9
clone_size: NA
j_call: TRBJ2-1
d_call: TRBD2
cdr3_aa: CASSYGLAGTSYNEQFF
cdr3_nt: TGTGCCAGCAGTTACGGACTAGCGGGTACGTCTTACAATGAGCAGTTCTTC

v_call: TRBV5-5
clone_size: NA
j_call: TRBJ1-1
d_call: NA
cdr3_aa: CASSLNRGNTEAFF
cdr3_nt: TGTGCCAGCAGCTTGAATCGGGGGAACACTGAAGCTTTCTTT

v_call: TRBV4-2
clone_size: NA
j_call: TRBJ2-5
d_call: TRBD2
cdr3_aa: CASSQETAGGGALETQYF
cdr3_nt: TGTGCCAGCAGCCAAGAAACGGCGGGCGGGGGGGCTTTGGAGACCCAGTACTTC

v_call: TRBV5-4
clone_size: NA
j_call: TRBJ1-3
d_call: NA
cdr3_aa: CASSSLGGNTIYF
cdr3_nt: TGTGCCAGCAGTTCCTTGGGAGGAAACACCATATATTTT

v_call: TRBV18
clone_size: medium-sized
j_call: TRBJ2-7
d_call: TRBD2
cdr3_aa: CASSIGTSFAEQYF
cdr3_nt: TGTGCCAGCTCTATTGGGACTAGCTTCGCCGAGCAGTACTTC

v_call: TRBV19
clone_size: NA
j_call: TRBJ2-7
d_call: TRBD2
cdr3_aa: CASSEIAGESYEQYF
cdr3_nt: TGTGCCAGTAGTGAGATAGCGGGGGAGTCCTACGAGCAGTACTTC

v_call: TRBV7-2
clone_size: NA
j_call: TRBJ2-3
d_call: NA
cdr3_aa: CASSLGGLGTDTQYF
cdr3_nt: TGTGCCAGCAGCTTAGGCGGTTTGGGCACAGATACGCAGTATTTT

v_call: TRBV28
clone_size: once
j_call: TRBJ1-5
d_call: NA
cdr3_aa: CASSLVQVYSNQPQHF
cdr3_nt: TGTGCCAGCAGTTTGGTTCAGGTTTATAGCAATCAGCCCCAGCATTTT

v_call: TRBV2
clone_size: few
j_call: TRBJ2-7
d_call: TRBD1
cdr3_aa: CASLADRGANEQYF
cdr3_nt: TGTGCCAGCCTAGCTGACAGGGGGGCTAACGAGCAGTACTTC

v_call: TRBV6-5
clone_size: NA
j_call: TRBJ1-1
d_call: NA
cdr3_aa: CASSYSRSTEAFF
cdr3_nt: TGTGCCAGCAGTTACTCAAGGAGCACTGAAGCTTTCTTT

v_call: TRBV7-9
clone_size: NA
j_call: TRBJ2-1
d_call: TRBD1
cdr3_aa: CASSFNRGSGIEQFF
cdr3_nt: TGTGCCAGCAGCTTTAACAGGGGTAGTGGGATTGAGCAGTTCTTC

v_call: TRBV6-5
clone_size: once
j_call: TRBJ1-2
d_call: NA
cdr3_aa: CASSPYGSPNYGYTF
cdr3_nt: TGTGCCAGCAGCCCCTACGGGAGTCCTAACTATGGCTACACCTTC

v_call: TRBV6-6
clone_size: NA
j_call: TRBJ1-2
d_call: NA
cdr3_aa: CASSYSSRQGGYTF
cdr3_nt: TGTGCCAGCAGTTACTCGTCAAGGCAGGGTGGCTACACCTTC

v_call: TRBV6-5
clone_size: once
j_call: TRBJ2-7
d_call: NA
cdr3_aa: CASSYRGPYEQYF
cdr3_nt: TGTGCCAGCAGTTACCGGGGACCCTACGAGCAGTACTTC

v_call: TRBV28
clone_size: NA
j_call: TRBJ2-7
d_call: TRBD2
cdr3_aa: CASRGGRRYEQYF
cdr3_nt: TGTGCCAGCAGGGGCGGGAGGAGGTACGAGCAGTACTTC

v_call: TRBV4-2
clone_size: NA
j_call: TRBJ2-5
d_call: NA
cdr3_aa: CASSQTQVVKTQYF
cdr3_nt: TGTGCCAGCAGCCAGACACAGGTCGTGAAGACCCAGTACTTC

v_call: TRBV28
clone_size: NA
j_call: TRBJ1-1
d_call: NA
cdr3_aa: CASSLEAGGSNTEAFF
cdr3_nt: TGTGCCAGCAGTTTGGAGGCAGGCGGGAGCAACACTGAAGCTTTCTTT

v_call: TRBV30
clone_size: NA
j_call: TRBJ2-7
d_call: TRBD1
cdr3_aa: CAWGQEIYEQYF
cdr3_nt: TGTGCCTGGGGACAGGAGATCTACGAGCAGTACTTC

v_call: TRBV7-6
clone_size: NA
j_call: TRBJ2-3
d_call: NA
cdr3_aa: CASSSSGLSTDTQYF
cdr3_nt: TGTGCCAGCAGCTCAAGCGGCCTTAGCACAGATACGCAGTATTTT

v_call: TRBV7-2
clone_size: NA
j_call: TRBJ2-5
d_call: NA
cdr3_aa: CASSLVVVGETQYF
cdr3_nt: TGTGCCAGCAGCTTAGTTGTAGTAGGGGAGACCCAGTACTTC

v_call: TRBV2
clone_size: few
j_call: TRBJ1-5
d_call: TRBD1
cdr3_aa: CASSQGTAEYQPQHF
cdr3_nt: TGTGCCAGCAGCCAAGGGACAGCAGAGTATCAGCCCCAGCATTTT

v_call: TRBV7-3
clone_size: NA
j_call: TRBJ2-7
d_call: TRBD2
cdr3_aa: CASSAAGTSGRLNEQYF
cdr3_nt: TGTGCCAGCAGCGCCGCCGGGACTAGCGGGAGATTGAACGAGCAGTACTTC

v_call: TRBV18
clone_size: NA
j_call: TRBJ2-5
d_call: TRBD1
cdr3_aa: CASTRTGEETQYF
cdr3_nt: TGTGCCAGCACCCGGACAGGGGAAGAGACCCAGTACTTC

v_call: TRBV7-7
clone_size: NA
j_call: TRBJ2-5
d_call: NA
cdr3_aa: CASSLAVDCQETQYF
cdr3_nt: TGTGCTAGCAGCTTAGCAGTCGACTGCCAAGAGACCCAGTACTTC

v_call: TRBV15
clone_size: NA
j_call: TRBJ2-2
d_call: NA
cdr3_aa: CATSRLKGARVAGELFF
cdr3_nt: TGTGCCACCAGCAGACTCAAAGGGGCCCGGGTCGCCGGGGAGCTGTTTTTT

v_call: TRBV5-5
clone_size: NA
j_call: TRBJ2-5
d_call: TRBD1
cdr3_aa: CASSLVSTTGGETQYF
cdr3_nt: TGTGCCAGCAGCTTGGTTTCAACCACAGGGGGAGAGACCCAGTACTTC

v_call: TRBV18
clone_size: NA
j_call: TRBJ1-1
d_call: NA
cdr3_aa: CASSPTGSAEAFF
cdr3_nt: TGTGCCAGCTCCCCCACTGGAAGTGCTGAAGCTTTCTTT